This record covers a single T cell receptor beta chain. Its antigen is not identified. A second 7 to 11 cycle PCR used barcoded and J-beta primers. One entry per CDR3 protein results from TCRdb running MiXCR on the 5' RACE reads. Altogether around 1.5 million distinct CDR3 sequences are present, around 59% being singletons, with the ten largest covering roughly 6.3%. These data originate in a study of blood T cells in healthy people across ages. Study results and caveats: TCR beta diversity per million T cells fell roughly linearly with age. Relative to aged donors, long-lived donors carried more naive CD4+ cells and displayed higher diversity.

Specimen: blood. The receptor was isolated from a man between 18 and 35 years old in good health.

The CDR3 reads CSARGSAFQETQYF. CDR3 nucleotides: TGCAGTGCTAGGGGCAGCGCATTTCAAGAGACCCAGTACTTC. The rearrangement uses TRBV20-1 and TRBJ2-5, with D unclear. This CDR3 is built from 14 residues. V lost 3 bases and J 2 bases, leaving 13 bases between the germline ends. Germline CDR1 reads DFQATT; CDR2 reads SNEGSKA (reference sequence).